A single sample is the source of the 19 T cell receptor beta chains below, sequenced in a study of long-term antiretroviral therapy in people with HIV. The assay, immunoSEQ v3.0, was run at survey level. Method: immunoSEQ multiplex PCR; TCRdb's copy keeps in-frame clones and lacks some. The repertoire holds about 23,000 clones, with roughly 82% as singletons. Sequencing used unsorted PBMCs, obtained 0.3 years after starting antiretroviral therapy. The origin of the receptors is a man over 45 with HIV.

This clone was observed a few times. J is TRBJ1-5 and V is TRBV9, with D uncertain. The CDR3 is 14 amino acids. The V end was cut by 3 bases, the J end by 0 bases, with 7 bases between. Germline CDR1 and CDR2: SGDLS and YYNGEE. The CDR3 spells CASSARDSNQPQHF. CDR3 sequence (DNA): TGTGCCAGCAGCGCTAGAGATAGCAATCAGCCCCAGCATTTT.

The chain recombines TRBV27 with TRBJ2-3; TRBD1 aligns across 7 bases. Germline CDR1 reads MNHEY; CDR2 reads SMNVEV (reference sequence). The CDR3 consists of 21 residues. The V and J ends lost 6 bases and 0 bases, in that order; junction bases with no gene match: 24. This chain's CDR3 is CASSRPIRRMFGTVSTDTQYF. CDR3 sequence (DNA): TGTGCCAGCAGCCGCCCCATCCGTCGCATGTTCGGGACAGTTAGCACAGATACGCAGTATTTT.

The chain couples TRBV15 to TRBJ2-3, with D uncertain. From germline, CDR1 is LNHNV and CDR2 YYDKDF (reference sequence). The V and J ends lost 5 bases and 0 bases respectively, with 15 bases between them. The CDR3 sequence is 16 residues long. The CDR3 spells CATSVSWGASTDTQYF. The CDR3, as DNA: TGTGCCACCAGCGTCTCATGGGGTGCTAGCACAGATACGCAGTATTTT.

CDR3 loop: CASHLRQGRDSEQYF. The CDR3 DNA reads TGTGCCAGCCACCTACGACAGGGAAGGGATTCCGAGCAGTACTTC. The J gene is TRBJ2-7, the V gene TRBV27; 7 bases are a match to TRBD1. The germline V gene has CDR1 MNHEY and CDR2 SMNVEV (reference sequence). Trimming at V came to 8 bases and at J to 6 bases, leaving 16 bases not matched to a gene. This CDR3 contains 15 residues.

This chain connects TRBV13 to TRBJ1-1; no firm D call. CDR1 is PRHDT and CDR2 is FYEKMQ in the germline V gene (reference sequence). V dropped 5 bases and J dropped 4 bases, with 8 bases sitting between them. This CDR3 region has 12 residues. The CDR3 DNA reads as TGTGCCAGCAGCCTTACAGCCACTGAAGCTTTCTTT. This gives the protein CASSLTATEAFF.

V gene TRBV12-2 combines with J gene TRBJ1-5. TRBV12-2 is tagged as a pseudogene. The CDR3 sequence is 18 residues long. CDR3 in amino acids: CASRLARRRVNPVQPQHF. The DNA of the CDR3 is TGTGCAAGTCGCTTAGCGAGAAGACGCGTTAACCCTGTACAGCCCCAGCATTTT.

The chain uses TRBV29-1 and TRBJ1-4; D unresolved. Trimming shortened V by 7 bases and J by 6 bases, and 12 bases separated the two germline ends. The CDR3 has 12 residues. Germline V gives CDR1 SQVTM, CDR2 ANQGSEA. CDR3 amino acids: CSANINDEKLFF. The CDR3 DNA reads TGCAGCGCCAACATTAACGATGAAAAACTGTTTTTT.

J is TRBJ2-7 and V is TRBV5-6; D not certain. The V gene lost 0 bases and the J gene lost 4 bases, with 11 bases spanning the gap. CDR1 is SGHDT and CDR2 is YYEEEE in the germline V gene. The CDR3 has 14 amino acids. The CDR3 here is CASSLAGRTYEQYF. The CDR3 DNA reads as TGTGCCAGCAGCTTGGCTGGCCGTACGTACGAGCAGTACTTC. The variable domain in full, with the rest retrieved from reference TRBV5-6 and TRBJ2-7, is DAGVTQSPTHLIKTRGQQVTLRCSPKSGHDTVSWYQQALGQGPQFIFQYYEEEERQRGNFPDRFSGHQFPNYSSELNVNALLLGDSALYLCASSLAGRTYEQYFGPGTRLTVT.

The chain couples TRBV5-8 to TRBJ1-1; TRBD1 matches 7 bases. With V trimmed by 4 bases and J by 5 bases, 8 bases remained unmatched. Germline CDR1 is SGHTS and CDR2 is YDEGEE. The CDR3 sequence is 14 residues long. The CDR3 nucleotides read TGTGCCAGCAGCCTGCACAGGGGAGGAACTGAAGCTTTCTTT. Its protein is CASSLHRGGTEAFF.

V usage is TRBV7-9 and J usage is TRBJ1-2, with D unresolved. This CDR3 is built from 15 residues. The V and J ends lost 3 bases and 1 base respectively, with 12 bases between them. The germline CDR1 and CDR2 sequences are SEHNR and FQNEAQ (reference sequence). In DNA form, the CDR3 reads TGTGCCAGCAGCTTTGGAATTGCGTTTAACTATGGCTACACCTTC. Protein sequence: CASSFGIAFNYGYTF.

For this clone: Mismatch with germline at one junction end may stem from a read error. CDR3 loop: CASCDRGLTGELFF. As DNA, the CDR3 is TGCGCCAGCTGTGACAGGGGGCTCACCGGGGAGCTGTTTTTT. The rearrangement uses TRBV10-2 and TRBJ2-2, with 10 bases identical to TRBD1. The CDR3 has 14 amino acids. CDR1 WSHSY and CDR2 SAAADI come from the germline V gene.

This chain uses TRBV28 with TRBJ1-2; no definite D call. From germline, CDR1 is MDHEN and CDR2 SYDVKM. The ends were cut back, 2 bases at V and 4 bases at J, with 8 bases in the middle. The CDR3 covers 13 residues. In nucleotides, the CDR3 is TGTGCCAGCAGTTTAGGGGTCATCTATGGCTACACCTTC. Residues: CASSLGVIYGYTF.

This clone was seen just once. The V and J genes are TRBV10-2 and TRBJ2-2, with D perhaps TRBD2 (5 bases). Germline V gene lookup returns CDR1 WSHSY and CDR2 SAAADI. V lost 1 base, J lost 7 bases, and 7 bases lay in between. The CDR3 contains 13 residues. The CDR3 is CASSELAGGELFF. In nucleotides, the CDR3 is TGCGCCAGCAGTGAGTTGGCGGGCGGGGAGCTGTTTTTT.

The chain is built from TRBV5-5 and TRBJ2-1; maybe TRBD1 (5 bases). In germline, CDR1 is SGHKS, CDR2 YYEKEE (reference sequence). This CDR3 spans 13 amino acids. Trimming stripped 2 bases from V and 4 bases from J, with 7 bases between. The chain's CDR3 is CASSLDSYNEQFF. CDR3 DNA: TGTGCCAGCAGCTTAGACAGTTACAATGAGCAGTTCTTC.

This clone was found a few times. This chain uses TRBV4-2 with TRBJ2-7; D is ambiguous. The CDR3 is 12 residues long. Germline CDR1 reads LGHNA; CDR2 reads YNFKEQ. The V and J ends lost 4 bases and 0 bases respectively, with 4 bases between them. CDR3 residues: CASSPSSYEQYF. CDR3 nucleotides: TGTGCCAGCAGCCCTAGCTCCTACGAGCAGTACTTC.

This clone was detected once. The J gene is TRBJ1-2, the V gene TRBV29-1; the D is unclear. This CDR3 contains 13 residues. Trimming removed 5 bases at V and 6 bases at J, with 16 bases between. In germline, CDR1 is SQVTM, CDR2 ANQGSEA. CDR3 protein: CSVNSGKGHGYTF. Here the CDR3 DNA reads TGCAGCGTTAACAGCGGGAAAGGCCATGGCTACACCTTC.

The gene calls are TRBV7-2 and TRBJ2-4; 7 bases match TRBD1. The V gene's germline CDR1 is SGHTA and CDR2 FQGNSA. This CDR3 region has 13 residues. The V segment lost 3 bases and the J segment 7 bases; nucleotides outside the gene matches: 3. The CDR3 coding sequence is TGTGCCAGCAGCTTGAAGGGGGCGAACATTCAGTACTTC. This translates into CASSLKGANIQYF.

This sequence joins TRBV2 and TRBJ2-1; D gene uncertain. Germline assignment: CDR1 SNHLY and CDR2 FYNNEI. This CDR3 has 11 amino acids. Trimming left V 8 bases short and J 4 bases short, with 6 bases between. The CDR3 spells CASLQYNEQFF. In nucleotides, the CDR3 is TGTGCCAGCCTTCAGTACAATGAGCAGTTCTTC.

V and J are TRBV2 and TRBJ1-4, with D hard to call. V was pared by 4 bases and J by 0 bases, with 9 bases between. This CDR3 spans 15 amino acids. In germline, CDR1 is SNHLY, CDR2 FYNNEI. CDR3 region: CASSVNLATNEKLFF. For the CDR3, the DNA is TGTGCCAGCAGTGTCAACCTCGCAACTAATGAAAAACTGTTTTTT. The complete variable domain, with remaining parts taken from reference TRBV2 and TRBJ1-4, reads EPEVTQTPSHQVTQMGQEVILRCVPISNHLYFYWYRQILGQKVEFLVSFYNNEISEKSEIFDDQFSVERPDGSNFTLKIRSTKLEDSAMYFCASSVNLATNEKLFFGSGTQLSVL.